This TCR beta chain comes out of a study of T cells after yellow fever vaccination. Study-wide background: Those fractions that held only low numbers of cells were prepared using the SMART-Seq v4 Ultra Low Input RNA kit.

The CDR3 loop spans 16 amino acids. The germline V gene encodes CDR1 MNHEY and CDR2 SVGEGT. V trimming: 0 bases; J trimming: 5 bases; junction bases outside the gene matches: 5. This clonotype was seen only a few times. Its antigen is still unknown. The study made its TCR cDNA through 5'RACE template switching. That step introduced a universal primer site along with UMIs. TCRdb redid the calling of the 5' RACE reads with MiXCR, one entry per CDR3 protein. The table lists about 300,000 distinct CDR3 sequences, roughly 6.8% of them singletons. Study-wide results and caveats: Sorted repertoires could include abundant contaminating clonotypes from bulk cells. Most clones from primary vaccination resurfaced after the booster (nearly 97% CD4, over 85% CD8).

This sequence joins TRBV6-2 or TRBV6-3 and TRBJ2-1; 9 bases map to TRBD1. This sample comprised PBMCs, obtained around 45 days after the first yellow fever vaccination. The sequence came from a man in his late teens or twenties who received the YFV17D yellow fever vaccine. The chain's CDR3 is CASSYSRDREDNEQFF. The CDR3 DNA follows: TGTGCCAGCAGTTACTCGAGGGACAGGGAGGACAATGAGCAGTTCTTC.